This T cell receptor beta chain derives from a study of cytomegalovirus exposure and HLA in healthy donors. Study-wide background: The 120 or so validation repertoires were produced on the same platform as the 720 or so repertoires of the first cohort. This was reported in a later analysis. General study results and limits: The classifier reportedly diagnosed cytomegalovirus status with high sensitivity and specificity.

The V gene's germline CDR1 is KGHSH and CDR2 LQKENI. This CDR3 contains 13 residues. J lost 6 bases, V lost 2 bases, and 3 bases had no gene match. As concerns this clone: Its matching antigen is unknown.

Generated by immunoSEQ multiplex PCR, the TCRdb table keeps only in-frame clones and is missing some. The data contain about 240,000 clones, 75% to 90% of them singletons. The V gene is TRBV18, the J gene TRBJ1-2; TRBD1 agrees at 7 bases. Sequencing was carried out using PBMCs. The TCR originated in a woman aged 25-40 years in good health and CMV-seropositive. This chain's CDR3 is CASSPNRGDGYTF. The CDR3, as DNA: TGTGCCAGCTCACCAAACAGGGGTGATGGCTACACCTTC.